Shown below are 30 T cell receptor beta chains from a single sample sequenced in a study of PD-1 blockade in classical Hodgkin lymphoma. Data came from immunoSEQ multiplex PCR; TCRdb stores just in-frame clones and leaves some out. The sample has about 21,000 clones; over 70% are singletons. Specified time point: cycle 4 day 1 (C4D1), after 5 to 7 weeks of nivolumab. Exposure to brentuximab vedotin varied, and each patient had relapsed following autologous stem cell transplantation. Here the sequenced sample was peripheral blood mononuclear cells (PBMCs), taken before the fourth cycle of nivolumab. Receptor source: a human donor with classical Hodgkin lymphoma.

This sequence joins TRBV5-1 and TRBJ2-5; TRBD2 matches 7 bases. The V and J ends lost 1 base and 4 bases, in that order; junction bases with no gene match: 7. Germline values: CDR1 SGHRS, CDR2 YFSETQ. The CDR3 runs 15 residues. CDR3 DNA: TGCGCCAGCAGCTTGACCCCTCAGCGGGGAGAGACCCAGTACTTC. Encoded protein: CASSLTPQRGETQYF.

The sample holds a few counts of this clone. J is TRBJ2-2 and V is TRBV7-9; 7 positions agree with TRBD2. The CDR3 totals 14 residues. The V and J ends lost 2 bases and 7 bases, in that order; junction bases with no gene match: 4. Per germline, CDR1 SEHNR and CDR2 FQNEAQ (reference sequence). The CDR3, as DNA: TGTGCCAGCAGCTTATCGGAGCGGGGCGGGGAGCTGTTTTTT. Amino acid sequence: CASSLSERGGELFF.

The J gene is TRBJ2-7, the V gene TRBV28; TRBD1 aligns across 7 bases. Germline loops: CDR1 MDHEN, CDR2 SYDVKM. V dropped 9 bases and J dropped 7; count of bases not matched to a gene: 15. This CDR3 is 14 amino acids long. The CDR3 sequence: CARFPGTAQCEQYF. DNA for the CDR3: TGTGCCAGGTTTCCCGGGACAGCGCAATGTGAGCAGTACTTC.

Note on this clone: The sample carries other DNA sequences with the same CDR3. V is TRBV4-2 and J is TRBJ2-2, with 8 bases lining up with TRBD2. Losses at the gene ends were 3 bases for V and 7 bases for J; bases not matched to a gene: 10. Germline lookup yields CDR1 LGHNA and CDR2 YNFKEQ. The CDR3 is 16 residues long. CDR3 residues: CASSQTGAGGLGELFF. The CDR3 region has the DNA TGTGCCAGCAGCCAGACGGGGGCGGGGGGTCTCGGGGAGCTGTTTTTT.

The chain recombines TRBV7-2 with TRBJ2-5, with D possibly called TRBD1 or TRBD2 (5 bases each). Germline values: CDR1 SGHTA, CDR2 FQGNSA. The CDR3 extends over 15 amino acids. Trimming removed 2 bases from V and 5 bases from J, with 15 bases in between. The CDR3, as DNA: TGTGCCAGCAGCTTAAGGTGGGGGAATGGGGAGACCCAGTACTTC. It translates to CASSLRWGNGETQYF.

J is TRBJ2-1 and V is TRBV10-1, with a possible D match to TRBD2 (6 bases). Germline values: CDR1 WNHNN, CDR2 SYGVQD (reference sequence). The length of the CDR3 is 13 residues. Trimming cost V 5 bases and J 10 bases, with 15 bases left between them. In DNA, the CDR3 is TGCGCCAGCAGTAGGGGACTCCCTTCGGAGCAGTTCTTC. It codes for CASSRGLPSEQFF.

The chain is built from TRBV18 and TRBJ1-4, with D possibly TRBD1 on 6 matching bases. This CDR3 is 17 amino acids long. Trimming stripped 4 bases from V and 0 bases from J, with 15 bases between. Germline V lookup: CDR1 KGHSH, CDR2 LQKENI. In DNA form, the CDR3 reads TGTGCCAGCTCACAGTTCACAGGGATTGCAACTAATGAAAAACTGTTTTTT. It yields the protein CASSQFTGIATNEKLFF.

This clone has a single count. The chain combines TRBV5-1 with TRBJ2-7, with 7 bases that match TRBD1. In germline, CDR1 is SGHRS, CDR2 YFSETQ. J lost 4 bases, V lost 2 bases, and 3 bases had no gene match. There are 13 residues in the CDR3. CDR3 nucleotide sequence: TGCGCCAGCAGCTTAACCAGGGGGTACGAGCAGTACTTC. The encoded protein is CASSLTRGYEQYF.

This chain links TRBV27 with TRBJ1-6, with D perhaps matching TRBD1 (5 bases). Germline-derived CDR1 and CDR2 are MNHEY and SMNVEV (reference sequence). V shed 5 bases and J shed 8 bases, with 16 bases lying between them. This CDR3 region has 15 residues. CDR3 residues: CASSQFTGVDSPLHF. The DNA for the CDR3 is TGTGCCAGCAGTCAATTTACAGGAGTCGATTCACCCCTCCACTTT.

The V and J genes are TRBV27 and TRBJ2-7, with 12 bases lining up with TRBD2. Germline V CDR1 and CDR2: MNHEY, SMNVEV (reference sequence). The V segment lost 6 bases and the J segment 2 bases; nucleotides outside the gene matches: 5. This CDR3 has 15 amino acids. The CDR3: CASSSLAGGPYEQYF. The DNA for the CDR3 is TGTGCCAGCAGCTCACTAGCGGGAGGCCCCTACGAGCAGTACTTC.

The chain has TRBV5-1 and TRBJ1-2; D not certain. From germline, CDR1 is SGHRS and CDR2 YFSETQ. V was shortened by 0 bases and J by 5 bases, with 5 bases between the two germline ends. The CDR3 contains 12 residues. This CDR3 reads CASSLDQYGYTF. CDR3 nucleotide sequence: TGCGCCAGCAGCTTGGATCAGTATGGCTACACCTTC.

A remark on this clone: Different DNA sequences within this sample yield the same CDR3. This chain connects TRBV2 to TRBJ2-6, with unresolved D. CDR1 and CDR2 from the germline V gene are SNHLY and FYNNEI. The CDR3 is 14 residues long. The V and J ends lost 6 bases and 0 bases respectively, with 6 bases between them. The CDR3 here is CASSPSSGANVLTF. Written as DNA, the CDR3 is TGTGCCAGCAGCCCAAGCTCTGGGGCCAACGTCCTGACTTTC.

The chain has TRBV7-3 and TRBJ2-1; either TRBD1 or TRBD2 may supply D (5 bases each). Looked up from germline, CDR1 is SGHTA and CDR2 is FQGTGA. V dropped 5 bases and J dropped 2 bases, with 13 bases sitting between them. The CDR3 sequence is 15 residues long. In DNA form, the CDR3 reads TGTGCCAGCAGCAGGGACGCCGCCCCCTACAATGAGCAGTTCTTC. It yields the protein CASSRDAAPYNEQFF.

This clone occurred a few times. This chain links TRBV5-1 with TRBJ2-5, with 11 positions matching TRBD1. This CDR3 is built from 15 residues. The junction had 6 bases not matched to a gene; V was cut back by 4 bases and J by 4 bases. Germline lookup yields CDR1 SGHRS and CDR2 YFSETQ. CDR3 residues: CASSIQGTGGETQYF. The CDR3 nucleotides are TGCGCCAGCAGCATACAAGGGACAGGGGGAGAGACCCAGTACTTC.

This clone was seen once. V gene TRBV5-1 combines with J gene TRBJ2-3; D perhaps matches TRBD1 (5 bases). The CDR3 contains 16 residues. Looked up from germline, CDR1 is SGHRS and CDR2 is YFSETQ. Trimming took 0 bases from V and 2 from J, leaving 13 bases between them. Here the CDR3 DNA reads TGCGCCAGCAGCTTGGCCACAGGCCGCTCCACAGATACGCAGTATTTT. It codes for CASSLATGRSTDTQYF.

The V call is TRBV28, the J call TRBJ2-7; 10 nucleotides line up with TRBD2. There are 13 residues in the CDR3. The germline gives CDR1 MDHEN, CDR2 SYDVKM. V trimming: 8 bases; J trimming: 5 bases; junction bases outside the gene matches: 6. CDR3 region: CASGTSGIDEQYF. The CDR3 DNA sequence: TGTGCCAGCGGAACTAGCGGGATAGACGAGCAGTACTTC.

The chain carries TRBV6-6 and TRBJ1-2; D may be TRBD1 (6 bases). CDR3 length: 13 amino acids. The V gene lost 4 bases and the J gene lost 6 bases, with 12 bases spanning the gap. Germline-derived CDR1 and CDR2 are MNHNY and SVGAGI (reference sequence). Written as DNA, the CDR3 is TGTGCCAGCAGTTCCTGGACAGAAAATGGCTACACCTTC. This encodes CASSSWTENGYTF.

Sample share makes this clone medium-sized. J is TRBJ2-2 and V is TRBV5-1, with a possible D match to TRBD2 (5 bases). Germline CDR1 and CDR2: SGHRS and YFSETQ. This CDR3 has 15 residues. Trimming took 2 bases from V and 5 from J, leaving 13 bases between them. CDR3 coding DNA: TGCGCCAGCAGCTTAACTACGGGAATGACCGGGGAGCTGTTTTTT. It codes for CASSLTTGMTGELFF.

V is TRBV11-2 and J is TRBJ1-1; the match to TRBD1 covers 7 bases. The CDR3 is 13 residues long. Germline CDR1 and CDR2: SGHAT and FQNNGV. With V trimmed by 3 bases and J by 5 bases, 3 bases remained unmatched. CDR3 protein: CASSLGRGTEAFF. Written as DNA, the CDR3 is TGTGCCAGCAGCTTGGGCAGGGGGACTGAAGCTTTCTTT.

Turning to this clone: The junction departs from the called germline gene at one end, perhaps through a read error. V is TRBV6-1 and J is TRBJ1-2, with D hard to call. Germline CDR1 MNHNS, CDR2 SASEGT. This CDR3 has 13 amino acids. The CDR3 DNA reads as TGTGCCAGCAGTGAAGACCACAGAGCCCTTTTCCCGTTC. It is translated as CASSEDHRALFPF.

The chain uses TRBV4-1 and TRBJ2-7; D call uncertain. The V and J ends lost 4 bases and 3 bases respectively, with 16 bases between them. The CDR3 totals 15 residues. The germline CDR1 and CDR2 sequences are MGHRA and YSYEKL. The CDR3 DNA reads as TGCGCCAGCAGCCTACTTCCCCAGGCCCTCTACGAGCAGTACTTC. It encodes CASSLLPQALYEQYF.

This clone was picked up a small number of times. This rearrangement joins TRBV4-1 to TRBJ2-5; no firm D call. Germline assignment: CDR1 MGHRA and CDR2 YSYEKL. The V and J ends lost 1 base and 2 bases respectively, with 5 bases between them. The CDR3 is made up of 13 amino acids. DNA of the CDR3: TGCGCCAGCAGCCAAGTGGGACAAGAGACCCAGTACTTC. It codes for CASSQVGQETQYF.

The CDR3 protein is CASVGTQETQYF. The CDR3 DNA reads as TGTGCCAGCGTTGGGACACAAGAGACCCAGTACTTC. This sequence joins TRBV6-6 and TRBJ2-5; D might be TRBD1 (6 bases). V lost 8 bases, J lost 2 bases, and 9 bases lay in between. Per the germline V gene, CDR1 is MNHNY and CDR2 is SVGAGI (reference sequence). The CDR3 extends over 12 amino acids.

The chain links TRBV9 to TRBJ1-2; 9 bases match TRBD1. The CDR3 has 15 amino acids. The J segment lost 5 bases and the V segment lost 0 bases, leaving 5 bases of the junction unmatched. The germline V gene encodes CDR1 SGDLS and CDR2 YYNGEE. The CDR3 here is CASSVAQGQGYGYTF. The CDR3 bases are TGTGCCAGCAGCGTAGCTCAGGGACAGGGTTATGGCTACACCTTC.

The chain uses TRBV28 and TRBJ1-1; the D gene is possibly TRBD1 (5 bases). Germline V lookup: CDR1 MDHEN, CDR2 SYDVKM. The CDR3 covers 16 residues. V dropped 4 bases and J dropped 3 bases, with 18 bases sitting between them. CDR3 sequence: CASSSPPGLWDTEAFF. The CDR3, as DNA: TGTGCCAGCAGTTCCCCACCGGGACTCTGGGACACTGAAGCTTTCTTT.

This chain links TRBV7-3 with TRBJ2-2, with D maybe TRBD1 (5 bases). The germline CDR1 and CDR2 sequences are SGHTA and FQGTGA. The length of the CDR3 is 15 residues. Trimming left V 5 bases short and J 0 bases short, with 10 bases between. Here the CDR3 DNA reads TGTGCCAGCAGCCAGGGTGGGGCGAACACCGGGGAGCTGTTTTTT. This codes for CASSQGGANTGELFF.

CDR3 region: CAWSAGGLLSGEQYF. CDR3 DNA: TGTGCCTGGAGTGCGGGGGGACTCCTTTCTGGGGAGCAGTACTTC. The chain employs TRBV30 and TRBJ2-7; 7 bases are shared with TRBD2. Germline V gene data show CDR1 as GTSNPN and CDR2 as SVGIG (reference sequence). This CDR3 contains 15 residues. V lost 1 base and J lost 7; bases outside the gene matches: 13.

The gene calls are TRBV4-2 and TRBJ2-2, with D unclear. This CDR3 has 14 amino acids. The V and J ends lost 4 bases and 4 bases respectively, with 10 bases between them. In germline, CDR1 is LGHNA, CDR2 YNFKEQ. CDR3 nucleotides: TGTGCCAGCAGCCGAGGAAGTGGCACCGGGGAGCTGTTTTTT. Residues: CASSRGSGTGELFF.

The chain is built from TRBV5-1 and TRBJ1-3, with D possibly being TRBD1 (6 bases). There are 14 residues in the CDR3. Germline V gene sequence: CDR1 SGHRS, CDR2 YFSETQ. Trimming took off 4 bases at V and 5 bases at J, with 13 bases between the two ends. The CDR3 reads CASSPCGGRNTIYF. CDR3 sequence (DNA): TGCGCCAGCAGCCCATGCGGGGGCCGAAACACCATATATTTT.

This clone is a singleton in its sample. The CDR3 DNA is TGTGCCAGCAGCTTGGTTCCCAATTCACCCCTCCACTTT. Protein: CASSLVPNSPLHF. The chain links TRBV5-8 to TRBJ1-6, with unresolved D. Trimming took off 0 bases at V and 7 bases at J, with 5 bases between the two ends. The CDR3 runs to 13 residues. CDR1 is SGHTS and CDR2 is YDEGEE in the germline V gene.